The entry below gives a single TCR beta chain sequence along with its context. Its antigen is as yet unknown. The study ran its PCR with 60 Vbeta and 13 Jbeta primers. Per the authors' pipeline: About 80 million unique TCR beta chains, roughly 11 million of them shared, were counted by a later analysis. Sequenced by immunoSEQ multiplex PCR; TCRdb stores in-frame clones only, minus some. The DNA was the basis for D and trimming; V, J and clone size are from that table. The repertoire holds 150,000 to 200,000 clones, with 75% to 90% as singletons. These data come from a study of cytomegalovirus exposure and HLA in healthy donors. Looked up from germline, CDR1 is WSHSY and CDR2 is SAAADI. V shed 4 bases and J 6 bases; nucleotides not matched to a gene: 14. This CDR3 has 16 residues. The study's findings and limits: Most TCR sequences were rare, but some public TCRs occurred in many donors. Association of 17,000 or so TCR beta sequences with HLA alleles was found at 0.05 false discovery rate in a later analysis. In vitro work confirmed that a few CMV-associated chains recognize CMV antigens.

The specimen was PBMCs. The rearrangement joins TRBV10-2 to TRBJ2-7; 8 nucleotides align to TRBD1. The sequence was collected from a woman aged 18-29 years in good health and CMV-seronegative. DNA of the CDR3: TGCGCCAGCAGTGTTCCCCGCGGACAGGGATGGAGCGAGCAGTACTTC. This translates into CASSVPRGQGWSEQYF.